This entry lists 4 T cell receptor beta chains sequenced from one sample in a study of shared clonotypes between healthy human individuals. It was CD45RO-negative cells, positively selected for CCR7, that made up naive CD8 cells, with terminally differentiated effector memory CD45RA+ cells excluded. Profiling relied on immunoSEQ multiplex PCR, and the TCRdb table lists in-frame clones only, not all of them. The sample includes hundreds of thousands of clones, about 91% of them seen just once. Sequencing was carried out using naive CD8+ T cells sorted from blood. The source is a man aged 30 to 39 in good health.

V usage is TRBV28 and J usage is TRBJ2-2; D uncertain. This CDR3 contains 14 residues. Per germline, CDR1 MDHEN and CDR2 SYDVKM. Trimming stripped 8 bases from V and 2 bases from J, with 12 bases between. This CDR3 reads CASVPRTNTGELFF. As DNA, the CDR3 is TGTGCCAGCGTTCCTCGAACTAACACCGGGGAGCTGTTTTTT.

This rearrangement joins TRBV5-5 to TRBJ1-1; D possibly corresponds to TRBD1 (6 bases). Trimming removed 3 bases from V and 0 bases from J, with 12 bases in between. The V gene's germline CDR1 is SGHKS and CDR2 YYEKEE (reference sequence). This CDR3 spans 15 amino acids. DNA of the CDR3: TGTGCCAGCAGCTGGGACAAGCCCATGAACACTGAAGCTTTCTTT. Residues: CASSWDKPMNTEAFF. Full variable domain (outside the CDR3, taken from reference TRBV5-5 and TRBJ1-1): DAGVTQSPTHLIKTRGQQVTLRCSPISGHKSVSWYQQVLGQGPQFIFQYYEKEERGRGNFPDRFSARQFPNYSSELNVNALLLGDSALYLCASSWDKPMNTEAFFGQGTRLTVV.

This chain's CDR3 is CASGTVRGSSTDTQYF. DNA of the CDR3: TGTGCCAGCGGAACCGTCAGGGGCTCTAGCACAGATACGCAGTATTTT. This rearrangement joins TRBV28 to TRBJ2-3, with a tentative D call TRBD1 (6 bases). The CDR3 consists of 16 residues. V was pared by 8 bases and J by 0 bases, with 18 bases between. Germline V gene sequence: CDR1 MDHEN, CDR2 SYDVKM.

The chain couples TRBV27 to TRBJ2-1, with 15 bases lining up with TRBD2. V lost 3 bases, J lost 0 bases, and 6 bases stayed unmatched. Germline V gene sequence: CDR1 MNHEY, CDR2 SMNVEV (reference sequence). CDR3 length: 19 amino acids. CDR3 nucleotide sequence: TGTGCCAGCAGTTTGGGGACTAGCGGGAGGCCTAGCTCCTACAATGAGCAGTTCTTC. Translated: CASSLGTSGRPSSYNEQFF.